This TCR beta chain is drawn from a study of blood T cell repertoires in COVID-19. Study details: The study drew acute and convalescent COVID-19 samples from the United States, Italy and Spain. The analysed material was cDNA or gDNA that came from T cells, B-cell-depleted T cells, or PBMCs.

Original methodology: Reference gene primer amplification gave nucleated cell count estimates. Repertoires were generated with immunoSEQ multiplex PCR, while TCRdb's copy carries only in-frame clones and drops some. V, J and clone size derive from that table, while D and trimming were established from the DNA sequence. The repertoire includes tens of thousands of clones, around 80% of them detected once, and about a fifth sits in the top ten. The CDR3 has 15 residues. Looked up from germline, CDR1 is SNHLY and CDR2 is FYNNEI. Trimming removed 8 bases from V and 4 bases from J, with 17 bases in between.

This sequence was found in a human donor in a cohort sampled during active COVID-19. The J gene is TRBJ2-2, the V gene TRBV2; D possibly corresponds to TRBD1 (6 bases). Material for sequencing was peripheral blood. CDR3 loop: CASLAQGSGTGELFF. In nucleotides, the CDR3 is TGTGCCAGCCTGGCTCAGGGGTCCGGCACCGGGGAGCTGTTTTTT.